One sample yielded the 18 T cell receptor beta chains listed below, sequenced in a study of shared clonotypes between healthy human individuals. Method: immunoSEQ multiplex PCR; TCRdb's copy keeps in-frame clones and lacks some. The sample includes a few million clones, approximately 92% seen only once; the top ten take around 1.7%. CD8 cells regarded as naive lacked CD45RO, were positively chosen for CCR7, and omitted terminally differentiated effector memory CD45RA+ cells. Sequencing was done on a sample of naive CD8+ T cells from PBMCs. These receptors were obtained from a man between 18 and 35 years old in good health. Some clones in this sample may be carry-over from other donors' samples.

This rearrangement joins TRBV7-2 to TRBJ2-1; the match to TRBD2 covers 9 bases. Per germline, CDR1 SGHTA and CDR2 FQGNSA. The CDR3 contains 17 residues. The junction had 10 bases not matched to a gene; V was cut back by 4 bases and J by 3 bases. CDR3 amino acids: CASSSVGSGGSYNEQFF. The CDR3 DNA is TGTGCCAGCAGCTCCGTAGGTAGCGGGGGTAGCTACAATGAGCAGTTCTTC.

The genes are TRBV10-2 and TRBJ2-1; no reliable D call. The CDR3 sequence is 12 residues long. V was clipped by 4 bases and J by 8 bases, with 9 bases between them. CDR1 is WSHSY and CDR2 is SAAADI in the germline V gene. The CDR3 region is CASSGPPDEQFF. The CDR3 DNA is TGCGCCAGCAGTGGCCCCCCGGATGAGCAGTTCTTC.

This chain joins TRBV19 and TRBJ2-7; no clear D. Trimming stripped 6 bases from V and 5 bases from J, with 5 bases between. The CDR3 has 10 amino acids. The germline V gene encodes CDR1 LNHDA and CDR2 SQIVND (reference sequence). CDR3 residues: CASRGDEQYF. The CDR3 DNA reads TGTGCCAGTAGAGGAGACGAGCAGTACTTC.

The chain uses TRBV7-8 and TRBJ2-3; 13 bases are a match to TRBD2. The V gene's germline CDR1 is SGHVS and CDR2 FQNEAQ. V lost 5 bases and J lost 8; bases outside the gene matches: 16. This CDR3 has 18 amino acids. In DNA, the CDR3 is TGTGCCAGCAGCACCAGGGGGGGGACTAGCGGGAATAAGCGTACGCAGTATTTT. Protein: CASSTRGGTSGNKRTQYF.

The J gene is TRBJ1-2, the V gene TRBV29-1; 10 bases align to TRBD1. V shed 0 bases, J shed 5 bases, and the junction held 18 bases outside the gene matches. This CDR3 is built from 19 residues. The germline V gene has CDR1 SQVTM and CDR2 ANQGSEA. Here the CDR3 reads CSVEEKLKVGDRGLYGYTF. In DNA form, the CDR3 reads TGCAGCGTTGAAGAGAAATTAAAAGTAGGGGACAGGGGTCTTTATGGCTACACCTTC.

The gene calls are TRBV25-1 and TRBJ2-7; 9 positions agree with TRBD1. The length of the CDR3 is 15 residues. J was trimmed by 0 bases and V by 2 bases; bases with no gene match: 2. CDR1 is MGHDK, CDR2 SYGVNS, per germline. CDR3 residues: CASSERQGVSYEQYF. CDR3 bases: TGTGCCAGCAGTGAAAGACAGGGGGTCTCCTACGAGCAGTACTTC.

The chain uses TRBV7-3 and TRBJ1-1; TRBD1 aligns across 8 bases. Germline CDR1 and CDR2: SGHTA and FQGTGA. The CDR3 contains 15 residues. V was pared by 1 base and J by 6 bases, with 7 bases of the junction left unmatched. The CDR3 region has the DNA TGTGCCAGCAGCTTAATCAGACAGGGGAGGGCTGAAGCTTTCTTT. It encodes CASSLIRQGRAEAFF.

This CDR3 reads CASSQRQGLITGELFF. CDR3 nucleotides: TGCGCCAGCAGCCAACGACAGGGGCTAATAACCGGGGAGCTGTTTTTT. The J gene is TRBJ2-2, the V gene TRBV4-1, with 8 bases matching TRBD1. Trimming cost V 2 bases and J 5 bases; bases outside gene matches: 7. From germline, CDR1 is MGHRA and CDR2 YSYEKL. This CDR3 region has 16 residues.

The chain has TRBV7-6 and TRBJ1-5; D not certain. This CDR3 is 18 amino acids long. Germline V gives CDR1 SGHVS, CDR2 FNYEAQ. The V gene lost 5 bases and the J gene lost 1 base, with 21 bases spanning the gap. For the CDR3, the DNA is TGTGCCAGCAGCACCCAGGCGGGTGGTGAATGGAGCAATCAGCCCCAGCATTTT. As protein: CASSTQAGGEWSNQPQHF.

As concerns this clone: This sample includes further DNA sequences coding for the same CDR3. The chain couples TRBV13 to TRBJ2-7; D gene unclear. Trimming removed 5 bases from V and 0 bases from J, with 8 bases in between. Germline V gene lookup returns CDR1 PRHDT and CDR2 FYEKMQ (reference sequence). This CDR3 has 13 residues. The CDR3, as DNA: TGTGCCAGCAGCCCCCCAGGCTCCTACGAGCAGTACTTC. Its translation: CASSPPGSYEQYF.

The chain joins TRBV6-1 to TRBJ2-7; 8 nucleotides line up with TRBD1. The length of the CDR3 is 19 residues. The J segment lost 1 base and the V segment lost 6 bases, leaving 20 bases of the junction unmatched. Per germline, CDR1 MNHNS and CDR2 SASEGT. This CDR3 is CASRERHRGNQRTSYEQYF. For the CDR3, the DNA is TGTGCCAGCAGAGAAAGGCACAGGGGGAACCAGCGGACTTCCTACGAGCAGTACTTC.

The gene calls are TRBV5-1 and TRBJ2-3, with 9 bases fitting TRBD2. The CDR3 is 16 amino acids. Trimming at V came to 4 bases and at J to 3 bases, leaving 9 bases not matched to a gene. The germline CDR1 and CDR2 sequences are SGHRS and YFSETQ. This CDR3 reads CASSPGAGGRTDTQYF. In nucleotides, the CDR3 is TGCGCCAGCAGCCCCGGGGCGGGAGGGAGGACAGATACGCAGTATTTT.

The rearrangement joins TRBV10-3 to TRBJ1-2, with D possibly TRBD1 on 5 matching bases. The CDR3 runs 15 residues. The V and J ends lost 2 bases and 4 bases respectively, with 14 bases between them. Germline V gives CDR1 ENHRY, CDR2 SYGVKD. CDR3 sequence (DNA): TGTGCCATCAGTGAGACCGGACAAGGAGGCTATGGCTACACCTTC. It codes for CAISETGQGGYGYTF.

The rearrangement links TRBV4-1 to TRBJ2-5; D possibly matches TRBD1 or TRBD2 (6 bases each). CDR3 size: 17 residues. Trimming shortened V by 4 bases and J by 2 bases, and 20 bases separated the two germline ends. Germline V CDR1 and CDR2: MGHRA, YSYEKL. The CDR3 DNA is TGCGCCAGCAGCCTCTTAACCTACGGGGGCAGACAAGAGACCCAGTACTTC. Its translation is CASSLLTYGGRQETQYF.

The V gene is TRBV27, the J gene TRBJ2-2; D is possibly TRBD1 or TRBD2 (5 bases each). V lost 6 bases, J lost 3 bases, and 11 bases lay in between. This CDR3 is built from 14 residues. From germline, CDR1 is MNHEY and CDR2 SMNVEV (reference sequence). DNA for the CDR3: TGTGCCAGCAGAGAGGGACCTTACACCGGGGAGCTGTTTTTT. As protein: CASREGPYTGELFF.

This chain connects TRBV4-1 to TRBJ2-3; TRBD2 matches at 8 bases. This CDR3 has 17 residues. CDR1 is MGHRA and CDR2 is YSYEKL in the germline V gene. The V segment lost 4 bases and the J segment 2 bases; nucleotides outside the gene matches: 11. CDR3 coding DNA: TGCGCCAGCAGCCGCCAAACCGGGACTAGGACCACAGATACGCAGTATTTT. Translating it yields CASSRQTGTRTTDTQYF.

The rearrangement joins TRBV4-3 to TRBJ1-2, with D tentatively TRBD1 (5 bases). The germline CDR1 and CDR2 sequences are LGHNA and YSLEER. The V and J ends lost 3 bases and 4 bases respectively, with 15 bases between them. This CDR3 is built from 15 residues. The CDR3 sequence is CASSQFGTDLYGYTF. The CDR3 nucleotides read TGCGCCAGCAGCCAGTTCGGGACGGATCTCTATGGCTACACCTTC.

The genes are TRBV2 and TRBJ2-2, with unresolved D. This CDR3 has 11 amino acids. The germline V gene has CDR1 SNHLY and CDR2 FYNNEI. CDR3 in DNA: TGTGCGGCCGGGAACACCGGGGAGCTGTTTTTT. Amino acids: CAAGNTGELFF.